These T cell receptor beta chains were read from a single sample in a study of Graves' ophthalmopathy and Graves' hyperthyroidism. MiXCR, applied by TCRdb to the multiplex PCR reads, yields one record per CDR3 protein. The sample has approximately 540,000 distinct CDR3 sequences, under 45% seen once. The sample comprised peripheral blood or thyroid tissue (not recorded which). The receptor source for this set is an adult man with Graves' hyperthyroidism. Each CDR3 is given with its conserved first and last residue. The D gene is left open where the match is weak. Clone size, where shown, is once, few, many, or a class for clones that have expanded.

j_call,d_call,v_call,clone_size,cdr3_aa,cdr3_nt
TRBJ1-1,.,TRBV6-6,.,CASSYSGPGMDTEAFF,TGTGCCAGCAGTTACTCGGGTCCGGGCATGGACACTGAAGCTTTCTTT
TRBJ2-1,TRBD1,TRBV7-9,.,CASSHDRGLGHEQFF,TGTGCCAGCAGCCACGACAGGGGCTTGGGGCATGAGCAGTTCTTC
TRBJ2-3,.,TRBV10-3,.,CAISESGGGPTYTQYF,TGTGCCATCAGTGAGTCGGGTGGGGGGCCGACCTATACGCAGTATTTT
TRBJ2-3,.,TRBV20-1,.,CSASSDNTDTQYF,TGCAGTGCTAGTTCGGACAACACAGATACGCAGTATTTT
TRBJ1-4,.,TRBV12-3/TRBV12-4,many,CASGAGGEKLFF,TGTGCCAGCGGGGCCGGTGGAGAAAAACTGTTTTTT
TRBJ1-6,.,TRBV20-1,many,CSARDYGRGKDSPLHF,TGCAGTGCTAGAGACTACGGCAGGGGTAAGGATTCACCCCTCCACTTT
TRBJ2-7,.,TRBV27,.,CASSPLPDVYEQYF,TGTGCCAGCAGTCCCCTCCCAGATGTGTACGAGCAGTACTTC
TRBJ2-5,.,TRBV3-1,many,CASSQESSGETQYF,TGTGCCAGCAGCCAAGAGAGTAGCGGAGAGACCCAGTACTTC
TRBJ1-5,.,TRBV2,many,CASSAGSQPQHF,TGTGCCAGCAGTGCCGGCTCCCAGCCCCAGCATTTT
TRBJ2-7,.,TRBV6-1,few,CASSEKGGFVAYEQYF,TGTGCCAGCAGTGAAAAAGGGGGGTTTGTGGCCTACGAGCAGTACTTC
TRBJ1-5,.,TRBV6-5,many,CASSWGRGQPQHF,TGTGCCAGCAGTTGGGGAAGGGGCCAGCCCCAGCATTTT
TRBJ2-2,TRBD2,TRBV11-2,.,CASSLVLGLAGDLGELFF,TGTGCCAGCAGCTTAGTTTTAGGACTAGCGGGAGACCTCGGGGAGCTGTTTTTT
TRBJ1-5,.,TRBV10-1,many,CASSDSNQPQHF,TGCGCCAGCAGTGACAGCAATCAGCCCCAGCATTTT
TRBJ2-2,TRBD1,TRBV2,.,CASSYSRTGLAGELFF,TGTGCCAGCTCTTATTCTCGGACAGGGTTGGCCGGGGAGCTGTTTTTT
TRBJ1-2,TRBD1,TRBV13,many,CASSLGRRTGGGYTF,TGTGCCAGCAGCTTAGGGAGGCGGACAGGAGGTGGCTACACCTTC
TRBJ1-4,.,TRBV7-9,many,CASSLGQKLFF,TGTGCCAGCAGCTTAGGACAGAAACTGTTTTTT
TRBJ2-7,TRBD2,TRBV29-1,.,CSVDIIAGGFYEQYF,TGCAGCGTTGACATTATAGCGGGGGGATTCTACGAGCAGTACTTC
TRBJ2-6,.,TRBV7-9,.,CASSLAAGAGANVLTF,TGTGCCAGCAGCTTAGCGGCAGGGGCTGGGGCCAACGTCCTGACTTTC
TRBJ2-7,.,TRBV12-3/TRBV12-4,few,CASSSGKAASYEQYF,TGTGCCAGCAGTAGTGGAAAAGCGGCCTCCTACGAGCAGTACTTC
TRBJ1-3,.,TRBV10-3,.,CAISDREVDYGNTIYF,TGTGCCATCAGCGACCGGGAGGTGGATTATGGAAACACCATATATTTT
TRBJ2-7,.,TRBV3-1,many,CASSQAAGEYYEQYF,TGTGCCAGCAGCCAAGCGGCAGGGGAGTACTACGAGCAGTACTTC
TRBJ2-7,TRBD2,TRBV11-2,many,CASSLSLGSGTTYEQYF,TGTGCCAGCAGCTTGAGTCTTGGGAGCGGGACCACCTACGAGCAGTACTTC
TRBJ1-2,TRBD1,TRBV15,many,CATSRDLQGAWGGYTF,TGTGCCACCAGCAGAGATCTCCAGGGGGCTTGGGGTGGCTACACCTTC